This T cell receptor (beta chain) was identified during a study of blood T cell repertoires in COVID-19. About the study: There were acute and convalescent COVID-19 samples, and they came from the United States, Italy and Spain. PBMCs, B-cell-depleted T cells, or T cells were the source of the cDNA or gDNA that made up the material.

Per the germline V gene, CDR1 is LGHNA and CDR2 is YNFKEQ. The CDR3 loop spans 15 amino acids. V dropped 1 base and J dropped 0 bases, with 9 bases sitting between them. In the source study's methods: Amplification with reference gene primers provided the estimates of nucleated cell counts. Assay: immunoSEQ multiplex PCR; the TCRdb copy retains only in-frame clones and omits some. Clone size and V and J calls were adopted from that table, with D and trimming inferred from the DNA. The sample lists under 200,000 clones; 70% to 90% were seen once. The sequenced sample was peripheral blood. This TCR came from a man in his sixties with active or convalescent COVID-19. The chain couples TRBV4-2 to TRBJ1-1, with unresolved D. DNA for the CDR3: TGTGCCAGCAGCCAAGGATGGGCTATGAACACTGAAGCTTTCTTT. Protein product: CASSQGWAMNTEAFF.